Described below is a single T cell receptor (beta chain) sequence and its context. No antigen is known for it. The sample belongs to a study of beta chain features in type 1 diabetes. Study-wide results and caveats: Within patients, naive, central memory and Treg TCRB repertoires seemed more similar than within healthy donors. In all four CD4+ subsets, TCRB CDR3 length was significantly, moderately reduced in type 1 diabetes.

Trimming cost V 1 base and J 2 bases, with 12 bases left between them. The CDR3 consists of 16 residues. Germline CDR1 reads KGHSH; CDR2 reads LQKENI. Expressed TCRB transcripts got sequenced, as all isolated RNA was reverse transcribed. Here immunoSEQ multiplex PCR was the method, and the copy in TCRdb shows in-frame clones only, minus some. This repertoire shows over 700,000 clones, roughly 15% found once; its top ten account for 0.02% to 0.025%. The J gene is TRBJ1-5, the V gene TRBV18, with D possibly TRBD1 on 5 matching bases. The sample consisted of naive CD4+ T cells from blood. This TCR was recovered from a woman between 18 and 29 years old in good health. As DNA, the CDR3 is TGTGCCAGCTCACCACGGAGGGGTAGTGGCAATCAGCCCCAGCATTTT. It encodes CASSPRRGSGNQPQHF.